This T cell receptor beta chain was identified during a study of T cells in Graves' hyperthyroidism and ophthalmopathy. Overall study results and limits: A 13 V-J model separated ophthalmopathy from stable hyperthyroidism.

Patients were aged 18 to 65, had disease duration under 2 months, and had newly diagnosed hyperthyroidism. Diagnoses used clinical symptoms, serum thyroxine and TRAb, thyroid ultrasound and orbital computed tomography. About 10 ml fresh peripheral blood yielded the PBMCs. In its sample, this clonotype was seen many times. Its antigen is unknown. The CDR3 is 13 residues long. Germline CDR1 is MDHEN and CDR2 is SYDVKM. Trimming at V came to 10 bases and at J to 6 bases, leaving 10 bases not matched to a gene. RNA transcripts provided the source from which TCR beta CDR3 regions were amplified. TCR CDR3 regions were first amplified by RT-PCR with HTBI primers. Via MiXCR, TCRdb re-called the multiplex PCR reads, giving one row per CDR3 protein. This sample carries about 200,000 distinct CDR3 sequences, about a sixth of them seen once, and the ten largest clones take about 45%.

The chain has TRBV28 and TRBJ2-7; 9 nucleotides line up with TRBD1. The receptor was isolated from a man aged 35 to 55 with Graves' hyperthyroidism. Sequencing input: blood. CDR3 DNA sequence: TGTGCCACCGGAGGACAGGGGTCAGGCGAGCAGTACTTC. Its protein is CATGGQGSGEQYF.